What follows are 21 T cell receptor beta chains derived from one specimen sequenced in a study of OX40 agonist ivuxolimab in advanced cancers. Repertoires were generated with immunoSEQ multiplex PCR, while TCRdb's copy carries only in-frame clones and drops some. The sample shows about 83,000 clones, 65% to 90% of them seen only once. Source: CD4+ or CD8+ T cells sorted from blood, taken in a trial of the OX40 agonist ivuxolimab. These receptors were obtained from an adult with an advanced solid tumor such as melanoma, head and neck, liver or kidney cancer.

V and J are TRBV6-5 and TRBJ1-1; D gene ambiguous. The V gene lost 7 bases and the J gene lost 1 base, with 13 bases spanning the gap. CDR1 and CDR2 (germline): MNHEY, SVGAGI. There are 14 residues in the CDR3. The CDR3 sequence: CASTPAVRNTEAFF. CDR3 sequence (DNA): TGTGCCAGCACGCCTGCAGTCCGGAACACTGAAGCTTTCTTT.

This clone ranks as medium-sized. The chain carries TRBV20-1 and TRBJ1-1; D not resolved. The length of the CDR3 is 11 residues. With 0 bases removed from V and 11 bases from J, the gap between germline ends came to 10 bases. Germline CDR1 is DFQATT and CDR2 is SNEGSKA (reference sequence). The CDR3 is CSARDAGEAFF. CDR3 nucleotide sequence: TGCAGTGCTAGAGATGCCGGGGAGGCTTTCTTT.

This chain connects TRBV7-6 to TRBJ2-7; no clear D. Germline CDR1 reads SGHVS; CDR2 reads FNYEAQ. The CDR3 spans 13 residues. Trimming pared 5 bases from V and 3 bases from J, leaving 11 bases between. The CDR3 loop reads CASSPSHNYEQYF. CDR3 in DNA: TGTGCCAGCAGCCCGTCCCACAACTACGAGCAGTACTTC. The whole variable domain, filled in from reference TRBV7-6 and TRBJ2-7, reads GAGVSQSPRYKVTKRGQDVALRCDPISGHVSLYWYRQALGQGPEFLTYFNYEAQQDKSGLPNDRFSAERPEGSISTLTIQRTEQRDSAMYRCASSPSHNYEQYFGPGTRLTVT.

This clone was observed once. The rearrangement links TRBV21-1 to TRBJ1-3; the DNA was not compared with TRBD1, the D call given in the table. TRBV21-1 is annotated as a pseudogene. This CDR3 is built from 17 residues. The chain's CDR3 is CASSDRETGTTGNTIYF. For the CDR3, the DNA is TGTGCCAGCAGCGATCGGGAGACAGGGACCACTGGAAACACCATATATTTT.

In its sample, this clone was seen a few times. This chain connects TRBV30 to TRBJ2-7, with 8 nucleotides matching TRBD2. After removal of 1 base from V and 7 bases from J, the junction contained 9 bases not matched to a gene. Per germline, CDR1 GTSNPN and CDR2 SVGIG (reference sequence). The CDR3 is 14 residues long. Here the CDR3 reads CAWSARGGRREQYF. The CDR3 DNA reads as TGTGCCTGGAGTGCCCGGGGGGGGCGACGGGAGCAGTACTTC.

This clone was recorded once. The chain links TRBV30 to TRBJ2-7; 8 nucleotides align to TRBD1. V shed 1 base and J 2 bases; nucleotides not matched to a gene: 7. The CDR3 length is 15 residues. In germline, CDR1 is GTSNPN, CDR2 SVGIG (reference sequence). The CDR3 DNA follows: TGTGCCTGGAGTGGAGGCAGGGGGCAGACCTACGAGCAGTACTTC. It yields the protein CAWSGGRGQTYEQYF.

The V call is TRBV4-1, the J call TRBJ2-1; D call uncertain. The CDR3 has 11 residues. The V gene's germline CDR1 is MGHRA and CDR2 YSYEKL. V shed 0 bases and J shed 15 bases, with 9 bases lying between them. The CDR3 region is CASSQDRSWFF. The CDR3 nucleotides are TGCGCCAGCAGCCAAGACCGCTCCTGGTTCTTC.

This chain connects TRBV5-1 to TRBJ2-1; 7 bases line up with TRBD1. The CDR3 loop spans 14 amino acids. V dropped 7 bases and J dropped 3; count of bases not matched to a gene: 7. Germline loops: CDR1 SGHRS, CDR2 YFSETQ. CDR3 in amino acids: CASGRQGGYNEQFF. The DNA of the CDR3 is TGCGCCAGCGGCAGACAGGGCGGCTACAATGAGCAGTTCTTC.

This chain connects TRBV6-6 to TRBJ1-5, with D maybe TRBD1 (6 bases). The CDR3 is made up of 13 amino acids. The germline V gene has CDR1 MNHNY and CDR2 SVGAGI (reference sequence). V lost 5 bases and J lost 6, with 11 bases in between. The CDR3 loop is CASSLEGGQPQHF. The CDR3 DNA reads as TGTGCCAGCAGTCTCGAGGGGGGTCAGCCCCAGCATTTT.

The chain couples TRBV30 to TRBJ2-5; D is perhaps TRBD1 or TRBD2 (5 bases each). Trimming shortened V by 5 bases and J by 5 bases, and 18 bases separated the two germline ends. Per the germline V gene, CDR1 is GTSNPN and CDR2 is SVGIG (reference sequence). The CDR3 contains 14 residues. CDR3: CAWVRALWGETQYF. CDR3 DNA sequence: TGTGCCTGGGTCCGGGCCTTATGGGGGGAGACCCAGTACTTC.

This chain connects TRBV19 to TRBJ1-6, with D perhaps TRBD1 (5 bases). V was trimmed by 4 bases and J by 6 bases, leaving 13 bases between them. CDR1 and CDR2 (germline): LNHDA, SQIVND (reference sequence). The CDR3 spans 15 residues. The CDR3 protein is CASSRAGDRNSPLHF. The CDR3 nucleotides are TGTGCCAGTAGTAGGGCCGGGGACCGTAATTCACCCCTCCACTTT.

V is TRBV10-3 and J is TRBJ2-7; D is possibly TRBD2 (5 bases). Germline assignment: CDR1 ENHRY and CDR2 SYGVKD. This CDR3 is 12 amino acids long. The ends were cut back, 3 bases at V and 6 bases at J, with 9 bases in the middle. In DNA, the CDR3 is TGTGCCATCAGTGAAGGGCTAGCCGAGCAGTACTTC. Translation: CAISEGLAEQYF.

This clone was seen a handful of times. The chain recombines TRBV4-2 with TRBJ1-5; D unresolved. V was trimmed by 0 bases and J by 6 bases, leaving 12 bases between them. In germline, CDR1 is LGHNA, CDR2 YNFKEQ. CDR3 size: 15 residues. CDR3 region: CASSQDYTVPQPQHF. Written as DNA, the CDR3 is TGTGCCAGCAGCCAAGATTACACCGTTCCTCAGCCCCAGCATTTT.

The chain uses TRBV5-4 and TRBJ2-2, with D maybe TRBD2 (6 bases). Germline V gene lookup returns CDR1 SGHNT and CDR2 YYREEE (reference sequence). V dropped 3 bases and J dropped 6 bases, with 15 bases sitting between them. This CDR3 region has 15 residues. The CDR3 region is CASSSFVRGPGELFF. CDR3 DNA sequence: TGTGCCAGCAGCTCTTTCGTGCGGGGCCCCGGGGAGCTGTTTTTT. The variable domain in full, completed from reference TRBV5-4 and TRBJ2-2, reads ETGVTQSPTHLIKTRGQQVTLRCSSQSGHNTVSWYQQALGQGPQFIFQYYREEENGRGNFPPRFSGLQFPNYSSELNVNALELDDSALYLCASSSFVRGPGELFFGEGSRLTVL.

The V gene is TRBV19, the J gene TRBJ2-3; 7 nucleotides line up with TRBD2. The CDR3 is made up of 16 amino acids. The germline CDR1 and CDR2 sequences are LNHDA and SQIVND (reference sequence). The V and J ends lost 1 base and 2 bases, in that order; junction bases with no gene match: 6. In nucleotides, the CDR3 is TGTGCCAGTAGTATAGGGGGCGGGGGAACCACAGATACGCAGTATTTT. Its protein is CASSIGGGGTTDTQYF.

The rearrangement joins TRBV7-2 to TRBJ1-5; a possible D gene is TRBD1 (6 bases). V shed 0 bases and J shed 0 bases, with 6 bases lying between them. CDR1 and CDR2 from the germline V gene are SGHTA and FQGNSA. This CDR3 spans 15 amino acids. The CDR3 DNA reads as TGTGCCAGCAGCTTAGCAGGGGGTAGCAATCAGCCCCAGCATTTT. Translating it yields CASSLAGGSNQPQHF.

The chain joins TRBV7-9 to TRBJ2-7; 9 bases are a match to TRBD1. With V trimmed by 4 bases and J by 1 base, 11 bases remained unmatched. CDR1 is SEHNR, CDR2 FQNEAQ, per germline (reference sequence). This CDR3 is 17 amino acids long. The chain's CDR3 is CASSSLTGGMKSYEQYF. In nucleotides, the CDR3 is TGTGCCAGCAGCTCGTTGACAGGGGGGATGAAGTCCTACGAGCAGTACTTC. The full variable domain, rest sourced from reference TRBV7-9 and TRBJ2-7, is DTGVSQNPRHKITKRGQNVTFRCDPISEHNRLYWYRQTLGQGPEFLTYFQNEAQLEKSRLLSDRFSAERPKGSFSTLEIQRTEQGDSAMYLCASSSLTGGMKSYEQYFGPGTRLTVT.

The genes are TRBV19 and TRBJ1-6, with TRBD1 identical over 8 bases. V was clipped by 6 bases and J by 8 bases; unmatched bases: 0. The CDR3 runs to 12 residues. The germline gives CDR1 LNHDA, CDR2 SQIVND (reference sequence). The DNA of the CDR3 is TGTGCCAGTAGACAGGGGGATTCACCCCTCCACTTT. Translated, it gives CASRQGDSPLHF.

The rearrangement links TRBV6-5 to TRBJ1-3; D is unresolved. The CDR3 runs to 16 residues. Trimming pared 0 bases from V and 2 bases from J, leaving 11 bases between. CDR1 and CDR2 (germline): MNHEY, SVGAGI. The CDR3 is CASSYSIPRAGNTIYF. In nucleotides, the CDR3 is TGTGCCAGCAGTTACTCGATCCCGAGAGCTGGAAACACCATATATTTT.

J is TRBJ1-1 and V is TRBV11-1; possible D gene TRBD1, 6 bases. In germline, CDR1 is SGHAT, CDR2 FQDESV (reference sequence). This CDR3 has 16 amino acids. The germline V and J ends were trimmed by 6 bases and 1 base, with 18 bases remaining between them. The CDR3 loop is CASRPQAGQTNTEAFF. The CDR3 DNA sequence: TGTGCCAGCAGACCTCAAGCGGGACAAACGAACACTGAAGCTTTCTTT.

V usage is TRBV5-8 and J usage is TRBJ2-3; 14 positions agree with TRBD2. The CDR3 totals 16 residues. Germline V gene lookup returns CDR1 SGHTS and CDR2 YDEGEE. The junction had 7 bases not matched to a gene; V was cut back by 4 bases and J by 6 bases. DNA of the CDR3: TGTGCCAGCAGCCACGGGACTAGCGGGAGTGGGGATACGCAGTATTTT. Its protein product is CASSHGTSGSGDTQYF.